This entry lists 30 T cell receptor beta chains sequenced from one sample in a study of blood T cell repertoires in COVID-19. The table came from immunoSEQ multiplex PCR; TCRdb's copy has only in-frame clones and leaves some out. The top ten clones hold 6.2% of a sample with tens of thousands of clones, just under 70% of them seen once. Specimen: peripheral blood. The source is a man of 80 years or more with acute or convalescent COVID-19.

The chain employs TRBV6-5 and TRBJ1-1, with TRBD1 matching 7 bases. Germline CDR1 reads MNHEY; CDR2 reads SVGAGI. The ends lost 8 bases at V and 10 bases at J; junction bases unmatched: 16. This CDR3 has 14 amino acids. The CDR3 sequence is CASCLRGQFCRAFF. Written as DNA, the CDR3 is TGTGCCAGCTGCCTTCGGGGACAGTTCTGCCGAGCTTTCTTT.

V gene TRBV19 combines with J gene TRBJ2-1; 8 nucleotides line up with TRBD2. CDR1 is LNHDA, CDR2 SQIVND, per germline (reference sequence). V gave up 4 bases and J gave up 7 bases; unmatched junction bases: 6. CDR3 size: 14 residues. CDR3 bases: TGTGCCAGTAGTACAGCGGGAGTGTCAAATGAGCAGTTCTTC. Its translation is CASSTAGVSNEQFF.

V is TRBV19 and J is TRBJ2-5, with 7 nucleotides matching TRBD2. This CDR3 contains 17 residues. With V trimmed by 4 bases and J by 1 base, 12 bases remained unmatched. The germline gives CDR1 LNHDA, CDR2 SQIVND (reference sequence). CDR3 coding DNA: TGTGCCAGTAGTAATAGCGTTGGACTAGAGTCCCAAGAGACCCAGTACTTC. Its protein is CASSNSVGLESQETQYF. Supplemented by reference TRBV19 and TRBJ2-5, the full variable domain reads DGGITQSPKYLFRKEGQNVTLSCEQNLNHDAMYWYRQDPGQGLRLIYYSQIVNDFQKGDIAEGYSVSREKKESFPLTVTSAQKNPTAFYLCASSNSVGLESQETQYFGPGTRLLVL.

CDR3 sequence reads: CAWRRYTEAFF. In DNA, the CDR3 is TGTGCCTGGAGGCGGTACACTGAAGCTTTCTTT. The chain is built from TRBV30 and TRBJ1-1; D remains unclear. CDR1 and CDR2 from the germline V gene are GTSNPN and SVGIG (reference sequence). This CDR3 comprises 11 residues. V lost 3 bases and J 3 bases, leaving 5 bases between the germline ends.

This chain uses TRBV12-3 or TRBV12-4 with TRBJ1-5, with D possibly matching TRBD1 (5 bases). Trimming pared 8 bases from V and 4 bases from J, leaving 12 bases between. This CDR3 is 13 amino acids long. CDR3 region: CASGARVNQPQHF. The CDR3 DNA is TGTGCCAGCGGGGCCAGGGTGAATCAGCCCCAGCATTTT.

The CDR3 protein is CASSPWTGGSGELFF. The CDR3 DNA reads as TGTGCCAGCAGCCCGTGGACAGGGGGTTCCGGGGAGCTGTTTTTT. The chain recombines TRBV7-8 with TRBJ2-2; 10 bases line up with TRBD1. Per germline, CDR1 SGHVS and CDR2 FQNEAQ. J was trimmed by 6 bases and V by 5 bases; bases with no gene match: 6. This CDR3 contains 15 residues.

The chain recombines TRBV29-1 with TRBJ2-3, with 8 bases matching TRBD2. Losses at the gene ends were 3 bases for V and 0 bases for J; bases not matched to a gene: 8. This CDR3 has 16 residues. Germline lookup yields CDR1 SQVTM and CDR2 ANQGSEA. The DNA for the CDR3 is TGCAGCGTTGAGGGACCGACTAGCGACAGCACAGATACGCAGTATTTT. Protein sequence: CSVEGPTSDSTDTQYF.

The table lists this clone with a few counts. CDR3 residues: CASSFDRGGGEKLFF. The DNA of the CDR3 is TGTGCCAGCAGCTTCGACAGGGGTGGCGGTGAAAAACTGTTTTTT. The J gene is TRBJ1-4, the V gene TRBV5-5; 8 nucleotides align to TRBD1. The CDR3 is 15 residues long. The V and J ends lost 2 bases and 7 bases, in that order; junction bases with no gene match: 7. CDR1 is SGHKS, CDR2 YYEKEE, per germline (reference sequence).

This clone was seen a few times. The V gene is TRBV30, the J gene TRBJ2-5; D remains unclear. The CDR3 has 13 residues. Germline assignment: CDR1 GTSNPN and CDR2 SVGIG (reference sequence). The ends were cut back, 0 bases at V and 5 bases at J, with 10 bases in the middle. CDR3 residues: CAWSVTMEETQYF. The CDR3 region has the DNA TGTGCCTGGAGTGTAACAATGGAGGAGACCCAGTACTTC.

The V call is TRBV7-2, the J call TRBJ1-2, with no clear D. Germline CDR1 and CDR2: SGHTA and FQGNSA. V was trimmed by 2 bases and J by 8 bases, leaving 6 bases between them. The CDR3 totals 11 residues. The CDR3 loop reads CASSLSIGYTF. The CDR3 coding sequence is TGTGCCAGCAGCTTATCTATCGGCTACACCTTC. Combining the CDR3 with reference TRBV7-2 and TRBJ1-2 gives the whole variable domain GAGVSQSPSNKVTEKGKDVELRCDPISGHTALYWYRQSLGQGLEFLIYFQGNSAPDKSGLPSDRFSAERTGGSVSTLTIQRTQQEDSAVYLCASSLSIGYTFGSGTRLTVV.

The chain links TRBV19 to TRBJ2-1, with 9 positions matching TRBD1. The length of the CDR3 is 15 residues. Per germline, CDR1 LNHDA and CDR2 SQIVND (reference sequence). Germline trimming cut 0 bases from V and 8 bases from J; bases unmatched to any gene: 5. The CDR3 DNA sequence: TGTGCCAGTAGTATAGATCGGGACAGGGTTTATGAGCAGTTCTTC. It yields the protein CASSIDRDRVYEQFF.

The gene calls are TRBV11-3 and TRBJ2-3; tentatively, D is TRBD1 (6 bases). The V end lost 1 base, the J end lost 2 bases, and 19 bases lay between the germline ends. The CDR3 length is 18 residues. CDR1 SGHNT and CDR2 YENEEA come from the germline V gene. DNA for the CDR3: TGTGCCAGCAGCTTAGGGGGGCCCCAGGTCAAATACACAGATACGCAGTATTTT. It codes for CASSLGGPQVKYTDTQYF.

The chain uses TRBV18 and TRBJ1-6; tentatively, D is TRBD1 (5 bases). V was pared by 3 bases and J by 14 bases, with 14 bases between. The CDR3 has 13 amino acids. CDR1 is KGHSH, CDR2 LQKENI, per germline. The CDR3 here is CASSPTARGALHF. The CDR3 region has the DNA TGTGCCAGCTCACCGACGGCCCGGGGGGCCCTCCACTTT.

The chain is built from TRBV10-3 and TRBJ1-1, with TRBD1 identical over 11 bases. The CDR3 loop spans 14 amino acids. CDR1 is ENHRY, CDR2 SYGVKD, per germline. V was pared by 10 bases and J by 8 bases, with 12 bases of the junction left unmatched. In DNA form, the CDR3 reads TGTGCCACCGGGGGAAAGGACAGGGGGCAAGAAGCTTTCTTT. Translating gives CATGGKDRGQEAFF.

The chain couples TRBV3-1 (or the pseudogene TRBV3-2) to TRBJ1-6; D unresolved. V was clipped by 1 base and J by 4 bases, with 14 bases between them. This CDR3 has 17 residues. CDR1 and CDR2 from the germline V gene are LGHDT and YNNKEL (reference sequence). CDR3 DNA sequence: TGTGCCAGCAGCCAAGGACCCCGGGGAAAATATAATTCACCCCTCCACTTT. This codes for CASSQGPRGKYNSPLHF.

This chain joins TRBV4-1 and TRBJ2-4; 11 nucleotides agree with TRBD2. The V gene's germline CDR1 is MGHRA and CDR2 YSYEKL. The J segment lost 0 bases and the V segment lost 4 bases, leaving 5 bases of the junction unmatched. CDR3 length: 17 amino acids. In DNA form, the CDR3 reads TGCGCCAGCAGCCGTCAGGGACTAGCGGTAGCCAAAAACATTCAGTACTTC. It specifies CASSRQGLAVAKNIQYF.

The V gene is TRBV10-2, the J gene TRBJ2-2; D ambiguous. This CDR3 has 21 amino acids. Germline CDR1 is WSHSY and CDR2 is SAAADI. Trimming took 8 bases from V and 5 from J, leaving 36 bases between them. DNA of the CDR3: TGCGCCAGCCGACCGGGTCCGTGGTCGGATAGCCGAGATTCCGTGACCGGGGAGCTGTTTTTT. Translating gives CASRPGPWSDSRDSVTGELFF.

This chain joins TRBV10-2 and TRBJ1-2, with a weak D call TRBD1 (5 bases). This CDR3 region has 11 residues. Per germline, CDR1 WSHSY and CDR2 SAAADI. V was trimmed by 3 bases and J by 7 bases, leaving 6 bases between them. This CDR3 is CASSEGVGYTF. CDR3 coding DNA: TGCGCCAGCAGTGAAGGGGTTGGCTACACCTTC.

The rearrangement links TRBV5-4 to TRBJ2-2, with 9 bases fitting TRBD1. The CDR3 runs to 16 residues. V trimming: 4 bases; J trimming: 6 bases; junction bases outside the gene matches: 10. Germline lookup yields CDR1 SGHNT and CDR2 YYREEE (reference sequence). This CDR3 is CASSPDRGVFAGELFF. CDR3 nucleotide sequence: TGTGCCAGCAGCCCAGACAGGGGGGTATTCGCCGGGGAGCTGTTTTTT. Looking up the rest from reference TRBV5-4 and TRBJ2-2 gives the full variable domain: ETGVTQSPTHLIKTRGQQVTLRCSSQSGHNTVSWYQQALGQGPQFIFQYYREEENGRGNFPPRFSGLQFPNYSSELNVNALELDDSALYLCASSPDRGVFAGELFFGEGSRLTVL.

The CDR3 DNA is TGTGCCAGCAGCTTAGCCCCTAATGGTGAGCAGTTCTTC. Its protein product is CASSLAPNGEQFF. This chain connects TRBV11-2 to TRBJ2-1; D remains ambiguous. V was pared by 1 base and J by 9 bases, with 10 bases between. The CDR3 is 13 amino acids. Germline V lookup: CDR1 SGHAT, CDR2 FQNNGV.

This clone was detected a few times. The chain is built from TRBV30 and TRBJ1-2, with 10 bases fitting TRBD1. V was pared by 4 bases and J by 8 bases, with 7 bases of the junction left unmatched. Germline V gene lookup returns CDR1 GTSNPN and CDR2 SVGIG (reference sequence). This CDR3 has 13 residues. CDR3 DNA: TGTGCCTGGAATTATGGGACAGGGGACGGCTACACCTTC. Its translation is CAWNYGTGDGYTF. Complete variable domain (other parts from reference TRBV30 and TRBJ1-2): SQTIHQWPATLVQPVGSPLSLECTVEGTSNPNLYWYRQAAGRGLQLLFYSVGIGQISSEVPQNLSASRPQDRQFILSSKKLLLSDSGFYLCAWNYGTGDGYTFGSGTRLTVV.

V is TRBV21-1 and J is TRBJ1-3; the table calls TRBD1, which could not be checked here. TRBV21-1 is marked as a pseudogene. This CDR3 is 16 amino acids long. Written as DNA, the CDR3 is TGTGCCAGCAGCGAGCAGGCGTCCATCTCTGGAAACACCATATATTTT. Amino acid sequence: CASSEQASISGNTIYF.

The gene calls are TRBV11-3 and TRBJ2-1; maybe TRBD2 (6 bases). Germline assignment: CDR1 SGHNT and CDR2 YENEEA. The V end was cut by 2 bases, the J end by 12 bases, with 17 bases between. The CDR3 is 14 residues long. CDR3 sequence: CASSLQAEEGGQFF. CDR3 DNA sequence: TGTGCCAGCAGCTTACAGGCCGAGGAGGGTGGGCAGTTCTTC.

The genes are TRBV5-4 and TRBJ2-6, with a tentative D call TRBD1 (8 bases). Germline CDR1 SGHNT, CDR2 YYREEE (reference sequence). V dropped 4 bases and J dropped 4 bases, with 15 bases sitting between them. This CDR3 region has 16 residues. CDR3 DNA sequence: TGTGCCAGCAGCAAGACAGGGGAGGGAGGGGCCAACGTCCTGACTTTC. Translation: CASSKTGEGGANVLTF.

This clone was recorded only once. The chain carries TRBV7-9 and TRBJ1-2, with TRBD1 matching 7 bases. The CDR3 sequence is 16 residues long. Germline loops: CDR1 SEHNR, CDR2 FQNEAQ (reference sequence). The V and J ends lost 5 bases and 4 bases, in that order; junction bases with no gene match: 13. CDR3 protein: CASSPYTGERGYGYTF. In DNA form, the CDR3 reads TGTGCCAGCAGCCCCTATACAGGGGAAAGGGGCTATGGCTACACCTTC.

The CDR3 region has the DNA TGTGCCAGCGGCTCGACAGAGGCGAACACCGGGGAGCTGTTTTTT. Protein sequence: CASGSTEANTGELFF. The chain recombines TRBV13 with TRBJ2-2; D is perhaps TRBD1 (5 bases). Germline V gene sequence: CDR1 PRHDT, CDR2 FYEKMQ (reference sequence). CDR3 size: 15 residues. V dropped 8 bases and J dropped 0 bases, with 13 bases sitting between them. Drawing the rest from reference TRBV13 and TRBJ2-2, the complete variable domain is AAGVIQSPRHLIKEKRETATLKCYPIPRHDTVYWYQQGPGQDPQFLISFYEKMQSDKGSIPDRFSAQQFSDYHSELNMSSLELGDSALYFCASGSTEANTGELFFGEGSRLTVL.

This clone was seen once. The chain links TRBV5-1 to TRBJ2-1, with 12 bases lining up with TRBD2. The CDR3 contains 14 residues. Germline CDR1 SGHRS, CDR2 YFSETQ. V lost 7 bases, J lost 5 bases, and 4 bases stayed unmatched. CDR3 protein: CASRLAGVDNEQFF. In nucleotides, the CDR3 is TGCGCCAGCCGACTAGCGGGAGTCGACAATGAGCAGTTCTTC.

This sequence joins TRBV19 and TRBJ1-2; 7 bases align to TRBD1. This CDR3 is 17 amino acids long. The trim removed 4 bases at V and 0 bases at J, leaving 11 bases unmatched. Per germline, CDR1 LNHDA and CDR2 SQIVND (reference sequence). The CDR3 loop reads CASSTTWGQNPNYGYTF. CDR3 sequence (DNA): TGTGCCAGTAGTACCACATGGGGACAGAATCCTAACTATGGCTACACCTTC.

In this sample, this clone turned up a few times. The rearrangement links TRBV4-1 to TRBJ1-1, with TRBD1 matching over 7 bases. CDR3 length: 15 amino acids. The germline gives CDR1 MGHRA, CDR2 YSYEKL. With V trimmed by 2 bases and J by 4 bases, 7 bases remained unmatched. The CDR3 DNA is TGCGCCAGCAGCCAACCGGCAGGGGGAAGCACTGAAGCTTTCTTT. Translation gives CASSQPAGGSTEAFF.

The chain carries TRBV16 and TRBJ1-5, with a possible D match to TRBD1 (5 bases). The CDR3 has 14 residues. V was shortened by 2 bases and J by 4 bases, with 9 bases between the two germline ends. CDR1 and CDR2 (germline): KGHSY, FQNENV. The CDR3 DNA is TGTGCCAGCAGCCAAGGATCAGGGAATCAGCCCCAGCATTTT. It translates to CASSQGSGNQPQHF. Complete variable domain (other parts from reference TRBV16 and TRBJ1-5): GEEVAQTPKHLVRGEGQKAKLYCAPIKGHSYVFWYQQVLKNEFKFLISFQNENVFDETGMPKERFSAKCLPNSPCSLEIQATKLEDSAVYFCASSQGSGNQPQHFGDGTRLSIL.